The count of the clone carrying this T cell receptor (beta chain) is one. This record belongs to a study of cytomegalovirus exposure and HLA in healthy donors. Study-level background: In a previous analysis, 120 million or so unique TCR beta sequences were found from 170 million or so T cells.

PCR was performed using 60 Vbeta and 13 Jbeta primers. Repertoires were generated with immunoSEQ multiplex PCR, while TCRdb's copy carries only in-frame clones and drops some. The table shows nearly 110,000 clones, with roughly 70% occurring only once. CDR1 WNHNN and CDR2 SYGVQD come from the germline V gene (reference sequence). The CDR3 spans 16 residues. V shed 2 bases, J shed 2 bases, and the junction held 7 bases outside the gene matches. This chain links TRBV10-1 with TRBJ2-7, with TRBD2 matching over 9 bases. Sample: PBMCs. The receptor's source is a male donor in good health and CMV-seropositive. As DNA, the CDR3 is TGCGCCAGCAGTGAGGGTAGCGGGAGAGTGGCCTACGAGCAGTACTTC. As protein: CASSEGSGRVAYEQYF.